The sample holds many counts of the clone carrying this T cell receptor beta chain. No antigen is known for it. Samples came from axillary lymph nodes draining the breast cancer. The data originate from a study of breast tumors, draining lymph nodes, adjacent tissues. Whole-study results and caveats: Data fit most tumor T cells coming from lymph node, expanding in tumor. The lymph node origin of tumor T cells was framed as consistent with a hypothesis, not demonstrated. Tumor TCR diversity was below lymph nodes but above nontumor tissue. Compared with basal-like, luminal-like tumors shared significantly more repertoire with nontumor tissue.

TCRdb re-derived calls from the multiplex PCR reads in MiXCR, one entry per CDR3 protein. The table includes around 250,000 distinct CDR3 sequences, less than 40% detected once. This TCR came from a female donor with breast cancer. Some clones in this sample may be carry-over from other donors' samples. The specimen was axillary lymph node tissue.

CDR3 coding DNA: TGCAGCGTTGGGTTAGCGGGGGGCTCCTACAATGAGCAGTTCTTC. This gives the protein CSVGLAGGSYNEQFF. The gene calls are TRBV29-1 and TRBJ2-1; 10 bases fit TRBD2. Trimming removed 4 bases from V and 0 bases from J; junction bases left unmatched: 3. The CDR3 totals 15 residues. Per the germline V gene, CDR1 is SQVTM and CDR2 is ANQGSEA.